The 25 T cell receptor beta chains given below trace back to one sample, sequenced in a study of OX40 agonist ivuxolimab in advanced cancers. Profiling relied on immunoSEQ multiplex PCR, and the TCRdb table lists in-frame clones only, not all of them. Among tens of thousands of clones listed, 87% were seen once. The source material was CD4+ or CD8+ T cells sorted from blood, sampled in a trial of the OX40 agonist ivuxolimab. These receptors all stem from an adult with an advanced solid tumor such as melanoma, head and neck, liver or kidney cancer.

The rearrangement links TRBV6-5 to TRBJ2-1, with D maybe TRBD2 (5 bases). Trimming cost V 5 bases and J 7 bases, with 15 bases left between them. Germline V CDR1 and CDR2: MNHEY, SVGAGI. This CDR3 comprises 14 residues. The CDR3 nucleotides read TGTGCCAGCAGTCCCCCCGGGATCGGAAATGAGCAGTTCTTC. Amino acids: CASSPPGIGNEQFF.

This clone has more than one count but fewer than ten. The CDR3 loop is CASSLSAGTNYGYTF. The CDR3, as DNA: TGTGCCAGCAGCTTATCGGCAGGGACTAACTATGGCTACACCTTC. J is TRBJ1-2 and V is TRBV7-9, with D maybe TRBD1 (5 bases). The CDR3 consists of 15 residues. Germline CDR1 SEHNR, CDR2 FQNEAQ (reference sequence). V was clipped by 2 bases and J by 0 bases, with 10 bases between them.

This chain joins TRBV2 and TRBJ2-5; 10 bases agree with TRBD2. Per the germline V gene, CDR1 is SNHLY and CDR2 is FYNNEI. V lost 10 bases to trimming and J lost 8 bases; unmatched junction nucleotides: 16. The CDR3 sequence is 15 residues long. The CDR3 reads CATIRTSGKLGTQYF. CDR3 nucleotide sequence: TGTGCCACTATAAGGACTAGCGGAAAACTAGGCACCCAGTACTTC.

This rearrangement joins TRBV6-5 to TRBJ2-1; D is perhaps TRBD1 or TRBD2 (5 bases each). From germline, CDR1 is MNHEY and CDR2 SVGAGI. The V end was cut by 8 bases, the J end by 9 bases, with 11 bases between. CDR3 length: 11 amino acids. CDR3 sequence: CASGHGGEQFF. The DNA for the CDR3 is TGTGCCAGCGGTCATGGGGGTGAGCAGTTCTTC.

The rearrangement links TRBV6-4 to TRBJ2-6; 7 nucleotides align to TRBD2. Losses at the gene ends were 7 bases for V and 2 bases for J; bases not matched to a gene: 5. In germline, CDR1 is MRHNA, CDR2 SNTAGT. The CDR3 extends over 15 amino acids. Here the CDR3 reads CASTSGGAGANVLTF. As DNA, the CDR3 is TGTGCCAGCACTAGTGGGGGGGCTGGGGCCAACGTCCTGACTTTC.

The chain recombines TRBV6-6 with TRBJ2-3; 7 bases line up with TRBD1. J lost 2 bases, V lost 6 bases, and 5 bases had no gene match. This CDR3 has 14 amino acids. Germline lookup yields CDR1 MNHNY and CDR2 SVGAGI (reference sequence). CDR3: CASREGQATDTQYF. The CDR3 bases are TGTGCCAGCAGAGAAGGACAGGCCACAGATACGCAGTATTTT.

This clone was counted a few times. The chain couples TRBV28 to TRBJ1-5; TRBD1 is a possible D gene (5 bases). Germline V lookup: CDR1 MDHEN, CDR2 SYDVKM. Deletions cut 4 bases from V and 0 bases from J, with 16 bases between. The CDR3 spans 17 residues. The DNA for the CDR3 is TGTGCCAGCAGTTATAGGGCTACAGGAATTAGCAATCAGCCCCAGCATTTT. It is translated as CASSYRATGISNQPQHF.

CDR3 DNA: TGCGCCAGCAGCCAAAGGGAACAGAATAATGAAAAACTGTTTTTT. Amino acid sequence: CASSQREQNNEKLFF. This chain links TRBV4-1 with TRBJ1-4; D gene ambiguous. This CDR3 comprises 15 residues. The germline gives CDR1 MGHRA, CDR2 YSYEKL. The V gene lost 2 bases and the J gene lost 4 bases, with 11 bases spanning the gap.

V gene TRBV11-2 combines with J gene TRBJ2-1; D is unresolved. The V gene's germline CDR1 is SGHAT and CDR2 FQNNGV. This CDR3 has 13 residues. The V end was cut by 1 base, the J end by 7 bases, with 8 bases between. CDR3 in DNA: TGTGCCAGCAGCTTAGGGGGTCAAAATGAGCAGTTCTTC. It encodes CASSLGGQNEQFF.

The chain carries TRBV11-2 and TRBJ2-1; possible D gene TRBD1, 6 bases. CDR1 SGHAT and CDR2 FQNNGV come from the germline V gene. V gave up 4 bases and J gave up 5 bases, with 24 bases separating them. CDR3 size: 18 residues. The CDR3 DNA sequence: TGTGCCAGCAGCTATAAGGAATCGCTAGTGGGGGCGAACAATGAGCAGTTCTTC. Encoded protein: CASSYKESLVGANNEQFF.

The J gene is TRBJ2-5, the V gene TRBV9, with D tentatively TRBD1 (5 bases). Germline CDR1 reads SGDLS; CDR2 reads YYNGEE. V dropped 1 base and J dropped 1 base, with 11 bases sitting between them. The CDR3 length is 15 residues. CDR3 sequence (DNA): TGTGCCAGCAGCGTACATGACAGCCCCCAAGAGACCCAGTACTTC. Translating gives CASSVHDSPQETQYF.

This chain uses TRBV28 with TRBJ2-7; possibly TRBD1 for D (6 bases). There are 16 residues in the CDR3. CDR1 is MDHEN, CDR2 SYDVKM, per germline. Trimming stripped 6 bases from V and 5 bases from J, with 23 bases between. CDR3 sequence: CASSLFWAGVSDEQYF. CDR3 in DNA: TGTGCCAGCAGCCTTTTCTGGGCAGGGGTGAGCGACGAGCAGTACTTC. The full variable domain, completed using reference TRBV28 and TRBJ2-7, is DVKVTQSSRYLVKRTGEKVFLECVQDMDHENMFWYRQDPGLGLRLIYFSYDVKMKEKGDIPEGYSVSREKKERFSLILESASTNQTSMYLCASSLFWAGVSDEQYFGPGTRLTVT.

The chain uses TRBV6-1 and TRBJ2-7; D may be TRBD1 (6 bases). The germline V gene encodes CDR1 MNHNS and CDR2 SASEGT. The CDR3 runs to 13 residues. Trimming took off 3 bases at V and 5 bases at J, with 11 bases between the two ends. CDR3: CASSDRGFHEQYF. Here the CDR3 DNA reads TGTGCCAGCAGTGACAGGGGTTTCCACGAGCAGTACTTC.

Relative to its sample, this clone is medium-sized (0.01 to 0.1%). This chain links TRBV27 with TRBJ2-7; TRBD2 is a possible D gene (6 bases). The CDR3 totals 15 residues. Trimming shortened V by 5 bases and J by 7 bases, and 21 bases separated the two germline ends. Per the germline V gene, CDR1 is MNHEY and CDR2 is SMNVEV (reference sequence). Here the CDR3 reads CASSPNPGVGFEQYF. The CDR3 DNA sequence: TGTGCCAGCAGTCCGAACCCGGGAGTGGGATTTGAGCAGTACTTC.

The CDR3 DNA is TGTGCCAGCAGCTCACAGGATTACACTGAAGCTTTCTTT. Translated: CASSSQDYTEAFF. The genes are TRBV7-3 and TRBJ1-1; TRBD1 is a possible D gene (5 bases). V was trimmed by 4 bases and J by 3 bases, leaving 9 bases between them. Germline V gives CDR1 SGHTA, CDR2 FQGTGA. The CDR3 is made up of 13 amino acids.

The V gene is TRBV7-2, the J gene TRBJ2-7; TRBD2 matches at 13 bases. This CDR3 has 14 amino acids. CDR1 is SGHTA and CDR2 is FQGNSA in the germline V gene. Losses at the gene ends were 7 bases for V and 4 bases for J; bases not matched to a gene: 4. Here the CDR3 reads CASNLLAGGYEQYF. For the CDR3, the DNA is TGTGCCAGCAACCTACTAGCGGGGGGGTACGAGCAGTACTTC.

The chain is built from TRBV13 and TRBJ1-1, with 8 bases fitting TRBD1. The germline V gene encodes CDR1 PRHDT and CDR2 FYEKMQ (reference sequence). V lost 8 bases and J lost 0; bases outside the gene matches: 5. This CDR3 spans 14 amino acids. CDR3 DNA: TGTGCCAGCGGACAGGGCGTTATGAACACTGAAGCTTTCTTT. It specifies CASGQGVMNTEAFF.

The V and J genes are TRBV11-2 and TRBJ2-7; D uncertain. V was shortened by 3 bases and J by 5 bases, with 11 bases between the two germline ends. In germline, CDR1 is SGHAT, CDR2 FQNNGV. CDR3 length: 13 amino acids. This CDR3 reads CASSFLEADEQYF. DNA for the CDR3: TGTGCCAGCAGCTTTTTAGAGGCCGACGAGCAGTACTTC.

The gene calls are TRBV6-5 and TRBJ2-7; no definite D call. The V end lost 4 bases, the J end lost 4 bases, and 5 bases lay between the germline ends. Germline CDR1 reads MNHEY; CDR2 reads SVGAGI. This CDR3 is 11 amino acids long. The CDR3 loop is CASSSNYEQYF. The CDR3 DNA reads TGTGCCAGCAGTTCCAATTACGAGCAGTACTTC.

The chain links TRBV7-9 to TRBJ1-1; no firm D call. V was clipped by 6 bases and J by 2 bases, with 10 bases between them. This CDR3 region has 13 residues. CDR1 SEHNR and CDR2 FQNEAQ come from the germline V gene (reference sequence). The CDR3 region is CASRMDVNTEAFF. The CDR3, as DNA: TGTGCCAGCAGAATGGACGTAAACACTGAAGCTTTCTTT.

The chain employs TRBV27 and TRBJ2-3; TRBD1 matches 10 bases. The V gene end was trimmed by 3 bases and the J gene end by 1 base; junction bases not matched to a gene: 4. CDR1 and CDR2 (germline): MNHEY, SMNVEV (reference sequence). This CDR3 contains 16 residues. The CDR3 is CASSFGTGARTDTQYF. The CDR3 DNA sequence: TGTGCCAGCAGTTTCGGGACAGGGGCCCGCACAGATACGCAGTATTTT.

The rearrangement links TRBV4-2 to TRBJ1-1; D is undetermined. The CDR3 is 13 residues long. Trimming took 0 bases from V and 3 from J, leaving 5 bases between them. The germline gives CDR1 LGHNA, CDR2 YNFKEQ. In nucleotides, the CDR3 is TGTGCCAGCAGCCAAGACGGGCACACTGAAGCTTTCTTT. It encodes CASSQDGHTEAFF.

V and J are TRBV6-1 and TRBJ1-1, with D hard to call. CDR3 length: 15 residues. Germline loops: CDR1 MNHNS, CDR2 SASEGT. V was shortened by 1 base and J by 0 bases, with 9 bases between the two germline ends. CDR3 sequence (DNA): TGTGCCAGCAGTGAAGAACCCGGTTTGAACACTGAAGCTTTCTTT. This encodes CASSEEPGLNTEAFF.

The CDR3 DNA is TGTGCCAGCAGTTATGTTGGGACAGAGGAAGCTTTCTTT. As protein: CASSYVGTEEAFF. The genes are TRBV6-5 and TRBJ1-1; 7 bases fit TRBD1. Germline assignment: CDR1 MNHEY and CDR2 SVGAGI. Losses at the gene ends were 3 bases for V and 8 bases for J; bases not matched to a gene: 6. The CDR3 has 13 amino acids.

This chain connects TRBV7-2 to TRBJ2-1; 7 bases map to TRBD2. Trimming cost V 4 bases and J 8 bases; bases outside gene matches: 5. Germline CDR1 is SGHTA and CDR2 is FQGNSA. The CDR3 loop spans 13 amino acids. CDR3 bases: TGTGCCAGCAGCTGGGGGGGGACCTATGAGCAGTTCTTC. It yields the protein CASSWGGTYEQFF.